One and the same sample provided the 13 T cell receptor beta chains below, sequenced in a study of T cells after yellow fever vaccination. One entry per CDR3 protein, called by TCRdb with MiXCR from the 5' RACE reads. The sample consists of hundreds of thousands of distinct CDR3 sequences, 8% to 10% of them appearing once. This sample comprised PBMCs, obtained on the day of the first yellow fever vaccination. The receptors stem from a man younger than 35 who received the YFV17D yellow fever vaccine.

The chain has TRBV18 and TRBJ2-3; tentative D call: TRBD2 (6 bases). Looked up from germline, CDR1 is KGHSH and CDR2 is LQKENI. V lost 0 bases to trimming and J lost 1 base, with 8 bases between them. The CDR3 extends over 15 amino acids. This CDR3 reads CASSPPWGGTDTQYF. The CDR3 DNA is TGTGCCAGCTCACCACCGTGGGGGGGCACAGATACGCAGTATTTT.

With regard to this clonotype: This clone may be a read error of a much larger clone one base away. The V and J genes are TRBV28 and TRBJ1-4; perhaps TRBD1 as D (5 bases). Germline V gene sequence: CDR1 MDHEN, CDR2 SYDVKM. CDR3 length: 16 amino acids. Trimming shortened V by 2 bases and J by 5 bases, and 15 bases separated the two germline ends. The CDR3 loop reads CASSLPPRAGNEKLFF. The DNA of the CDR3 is TGTGCCAGCAGTTTACCACCCCGGGCAGGGAATGAAAAACTGTTTTTT.

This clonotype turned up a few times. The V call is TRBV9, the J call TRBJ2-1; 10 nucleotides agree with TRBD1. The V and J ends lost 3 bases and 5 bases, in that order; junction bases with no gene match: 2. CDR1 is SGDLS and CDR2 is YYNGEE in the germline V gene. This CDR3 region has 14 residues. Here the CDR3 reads CASSAGTGDNEQFF. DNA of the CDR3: TGTGCCAGCAGCGCAGGGACAGGGGACAATGAGCAGTTCTTC.

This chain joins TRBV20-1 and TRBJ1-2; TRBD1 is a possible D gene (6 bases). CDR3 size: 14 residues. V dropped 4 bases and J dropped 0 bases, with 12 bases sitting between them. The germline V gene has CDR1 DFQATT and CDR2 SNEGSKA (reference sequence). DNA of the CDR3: TGCAGTGCTACGGACAGAAACTCTAACTATGGCTACACCTTC. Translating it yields CSATDRNSNYGYTF.

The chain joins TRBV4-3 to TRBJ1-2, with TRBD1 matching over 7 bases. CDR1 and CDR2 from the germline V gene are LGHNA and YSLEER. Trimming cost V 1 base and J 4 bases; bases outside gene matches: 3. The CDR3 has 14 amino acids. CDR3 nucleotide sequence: TGCGCCAGCAGCCAAGCGGGGACAGTCTATGGCTACACCTTC. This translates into CASSQAGTVYGYTF.

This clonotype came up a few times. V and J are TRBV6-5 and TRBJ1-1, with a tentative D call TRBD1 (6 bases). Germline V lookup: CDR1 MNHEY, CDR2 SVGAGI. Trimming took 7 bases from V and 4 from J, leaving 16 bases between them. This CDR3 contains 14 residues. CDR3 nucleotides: TGTGCCAGCACTTTGACAGGAAAACCCACTGAAGCTTTCTTT. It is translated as CASTLTGKPTEAFF.

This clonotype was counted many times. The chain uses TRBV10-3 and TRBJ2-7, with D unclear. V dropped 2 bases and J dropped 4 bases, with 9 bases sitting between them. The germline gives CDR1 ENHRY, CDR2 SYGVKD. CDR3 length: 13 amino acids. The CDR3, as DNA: TGTGCCATCAGTGAGCGTGAGGAGTACGAGCAGTACGTC. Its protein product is CAISEREEYEQYV.

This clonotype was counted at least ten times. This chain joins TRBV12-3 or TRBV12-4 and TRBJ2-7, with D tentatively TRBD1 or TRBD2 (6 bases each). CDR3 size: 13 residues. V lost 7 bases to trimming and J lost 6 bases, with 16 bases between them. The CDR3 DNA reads TGTGCCAGCAACCTCGGGGGCGGCAGCGAGCAGTACTTC. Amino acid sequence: CASNLGGGSEQYF.

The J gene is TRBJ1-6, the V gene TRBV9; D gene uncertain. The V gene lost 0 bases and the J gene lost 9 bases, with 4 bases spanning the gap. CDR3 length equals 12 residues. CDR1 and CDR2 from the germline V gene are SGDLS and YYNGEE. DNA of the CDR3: TGTGCCAGCAGCGTAGTTGGTTCACCCCTCCACTTT. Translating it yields CASSVVGSPLHF.

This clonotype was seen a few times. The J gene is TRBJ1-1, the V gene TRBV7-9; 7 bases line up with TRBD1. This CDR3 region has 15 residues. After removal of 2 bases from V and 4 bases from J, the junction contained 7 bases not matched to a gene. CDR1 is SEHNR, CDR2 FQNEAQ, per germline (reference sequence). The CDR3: CASSLQGGAGTEAFF. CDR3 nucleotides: TGTGCCAGCAGCTTACAAGGGGGCGCGGGCACTGAAGCTTTCTTT. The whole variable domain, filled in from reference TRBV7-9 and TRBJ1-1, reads DTGVSQNPRHKITKRGQNVTFRCDPISEHNRLYWYRQTLGQGPEFLTYFQNEAQLEKSRLLSDRFSAERPKGSFSTLEIQRTEQGDSAMYLCASSLQGGAGTEAFFGQGTRLTVV.

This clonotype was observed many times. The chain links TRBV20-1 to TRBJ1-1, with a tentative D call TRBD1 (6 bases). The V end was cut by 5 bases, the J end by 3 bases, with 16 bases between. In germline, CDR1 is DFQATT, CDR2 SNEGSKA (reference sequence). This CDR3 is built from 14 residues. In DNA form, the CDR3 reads TGCAGTGCTCAAGGACAGCGACAGTACACTGAAGCTTTCTTT. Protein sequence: CSAQGQRQYTEAFF.

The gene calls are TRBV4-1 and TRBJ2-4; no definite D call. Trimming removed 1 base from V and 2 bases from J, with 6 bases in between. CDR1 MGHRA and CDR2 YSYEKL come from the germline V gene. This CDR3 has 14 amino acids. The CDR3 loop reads CASSQVGTKNIQYF. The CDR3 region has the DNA TGCGCCAGCAGCCAAGTGGGGACCAAAAACATTCAGTACTTC.

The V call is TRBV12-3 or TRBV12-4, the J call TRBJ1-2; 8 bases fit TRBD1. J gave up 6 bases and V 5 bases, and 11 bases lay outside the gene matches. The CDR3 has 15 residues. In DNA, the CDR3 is TGTGCCAGCAGTGCCTCCGGGACAGGTCGCCATGGCTACACCTTC. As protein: CASSASGTGRHGYTF.